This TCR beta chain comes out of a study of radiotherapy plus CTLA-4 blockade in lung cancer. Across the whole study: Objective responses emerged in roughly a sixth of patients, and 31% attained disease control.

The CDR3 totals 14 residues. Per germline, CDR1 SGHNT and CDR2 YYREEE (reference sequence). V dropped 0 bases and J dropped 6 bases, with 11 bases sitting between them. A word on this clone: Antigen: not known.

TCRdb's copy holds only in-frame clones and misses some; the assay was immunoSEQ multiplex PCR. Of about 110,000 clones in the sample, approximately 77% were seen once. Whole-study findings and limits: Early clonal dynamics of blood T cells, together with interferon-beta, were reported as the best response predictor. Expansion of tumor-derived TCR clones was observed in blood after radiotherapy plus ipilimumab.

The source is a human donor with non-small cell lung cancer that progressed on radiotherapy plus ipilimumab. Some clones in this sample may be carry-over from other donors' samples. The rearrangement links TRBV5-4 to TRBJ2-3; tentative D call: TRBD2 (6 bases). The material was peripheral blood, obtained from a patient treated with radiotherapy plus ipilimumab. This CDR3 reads CASSLEVGGDTQYF. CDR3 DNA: TGTGCCAGCAGCTTGGAGGTGGGGGGTGATACGCAGTATTTT.